What follows are 9 T cell receptor beta chains derived from one specimen sequenced in a study of T cell responses to AZD1222 COVID-19 vaccine. Assay used: immunoSEQ multiplex PCR; TCRdb lists only in-frame clones, some missing. The sample includes about 180,000 clones, more than 75% of them seen just once. The sequences come from peripheral blood, collected 28 days after the second AZD1222 dose. The receptor source for this set is an adult who received the AZD1222 COVID-19 vaccine.

The chain recombines TRBV7-2 with TRBJ1-5; D unresolved. Between the trimmed V and J ends, which lost 1 base and 0 bases, there was a span of 4 bases. The CDR3 length is 14 residues. The V gene's germline CDR1 is SGHTA and CDR2 FQGNSA. CDR3 nucleotide sequence: TGTGCCAGCAGCTTAGGGTATAGCAATCAGCCCCAGCATTTT. It codes for CASSLGYSNQPQHF.

J is TRBJ2-5 and V is TRBV5-4; possible D gene TRBD2, 7 bases. The CDR3 is 15 residues long. V was pared by 4 bases and J by 0 bases, with 13 bases between. Per germline, CDR1 SGHNT and CDR2 YYREEE (reference sequence). CDR3 coding DNA: TGTGCCAGCAGCCTTGGGGGGGCCAACCAAGAGACCCAGTACTTC. Translating gives CASSLGGANQETQYF.

The chain employs TRBV29-1 and TRBJ1-2; TRBD1 aligns across 8 bases. Germline V gives CDR1 SQVTM, CDR2 ANQGSEA. The trim removed 7 bases at V and 4 bases at J, leaving 8 bases unmatched. The CDR3 extends over 13 amino acids. CDR3 amino acids: CSGGNRGSYGYTF. In nucleotides, the CDR3 is TGCAGCGGCGGAAACAGGGGGAGCTATGGCTACACCTTC.

The rearrangement uses TRBV27 and TRBJ2-1; the match to TRBD1 covers 11 bases. Per germline, CDR1 MNHEY and CDR2 SMNVEV (reference sequence). There are 16 residues in the CDR3. The J segment lost 3 bases and the V segment lost 2 bases, leaving 3 bases of the junction unmatched. CDR3 residues: CASSLRDRGDYNEQFF. DNA of the CDR3: TGTGCCAGCAGTTTACGGGACAGGGGGGACTACAATGAGCAGTTCTTC.

The chain employs TRBV2 and TRBJ2-5, with unresolved D. The CDR3 runs to 12 residues. The germline gives CDR1 SNHLY, CDR2 FYNNEI. V was clipped by 8 bases and J by 4 bases, with 11 bases between them. CDR3 residues: CASGLDGETQYF. The CDR3 DNA is TGTGCCAGCGGTTTAGACGGAGAGACCCAGTACTTC.

V usage is TRBV6-1 and J usage is TRBJ2-7; 7 bases align to TRBD2. The CDR3 consists of 11 residues. Germline assignment: CDR1 MNHNS and CDR2 SASEGT. The V and J ends lost 3 bases and 9 bases, in that order; junction bases with no gene match: 2. The CDR3 sequence: CASSEWGGQYF. Here the CDR3 DNA reads TGTGCCAGCAGTGAGTGGGGGGGGCAGTACTTC.

The V call is TRBV5-1, the J call TRBJ2-7; 9 nucleotides match TRBD1. The CDR3 loop spans 14 amino acids. After removal of 4 bases from V and 5 bases from J, the junction contained 7 bases not matched to a gene. Germline loops: CDR1 SGHRS, CDR2 YFSETQ. The CDR3: CASSAPQGADEQYF. The CDR3 nucleotides read TGCGCCAGCAGCGCCCCACAGGGGGCGGACGAGCAGTACTTC.

The chain employs TRBV5-4 and TRBJ1-1; D may be TRBD1 (6 bases). With 0 bases removed from V and 1 base from J, the gap between germline ends came to 13 bases. The CDR3 extends over 16 amino acids. Germline values: CDR1 SGHNT, CDR2 YYREEE (reference sequence). CDR3 protein: CASSLETGRRNTEAFF. The CDR3, as DNA: TGTGCCAGCAGCTTGGAAACAGGGAGGCGGAACACTGAAGCTTTCTTT.

The gene calls are TRBV5-1 and TRBJ1-1; no reliable D call. There are 13 residues in the CDR3. Germline V CDR1 and CDR2: SGHRS, YFSETQ. V was clipped by 6 bases and J by 1 base, with 10 bases between them. CDR3 region: CASKRDTNTEAFF. In DNA, the CDR3 is TGCGCCAGCAAGAGAGACACGAACACTGAAGCTTTCTTT.